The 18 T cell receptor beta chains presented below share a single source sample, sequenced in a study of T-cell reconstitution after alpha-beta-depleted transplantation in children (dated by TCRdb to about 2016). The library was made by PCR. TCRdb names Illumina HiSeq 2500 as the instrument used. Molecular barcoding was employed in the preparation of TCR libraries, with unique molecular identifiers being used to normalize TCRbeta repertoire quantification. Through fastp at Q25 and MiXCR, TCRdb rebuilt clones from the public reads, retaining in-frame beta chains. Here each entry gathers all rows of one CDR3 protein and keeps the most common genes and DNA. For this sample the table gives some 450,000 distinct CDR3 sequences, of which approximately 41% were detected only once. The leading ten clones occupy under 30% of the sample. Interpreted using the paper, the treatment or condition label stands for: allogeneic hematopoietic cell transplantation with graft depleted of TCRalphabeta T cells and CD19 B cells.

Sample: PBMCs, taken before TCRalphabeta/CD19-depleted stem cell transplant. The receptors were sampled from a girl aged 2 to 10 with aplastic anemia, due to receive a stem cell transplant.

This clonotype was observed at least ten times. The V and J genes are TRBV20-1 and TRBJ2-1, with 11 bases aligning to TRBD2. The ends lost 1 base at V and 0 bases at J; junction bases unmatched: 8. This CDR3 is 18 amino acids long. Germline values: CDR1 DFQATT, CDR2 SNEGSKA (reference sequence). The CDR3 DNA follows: TGCAGTGCTAGAGGTCTAGCGGGAGGCGAGAGCTCCTACAATGAGCAGTTCTTC. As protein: CSARGLAGGESSYNEQFF.

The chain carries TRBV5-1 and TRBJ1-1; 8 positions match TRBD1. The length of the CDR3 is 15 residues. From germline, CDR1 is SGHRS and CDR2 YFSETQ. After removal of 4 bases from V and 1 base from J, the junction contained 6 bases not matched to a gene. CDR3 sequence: CASSRIQGANTEAFF. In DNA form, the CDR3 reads TGCGCCAGCAGCCGGATTCAGGGGGCGAACACTGAAGCTTTCTTT.

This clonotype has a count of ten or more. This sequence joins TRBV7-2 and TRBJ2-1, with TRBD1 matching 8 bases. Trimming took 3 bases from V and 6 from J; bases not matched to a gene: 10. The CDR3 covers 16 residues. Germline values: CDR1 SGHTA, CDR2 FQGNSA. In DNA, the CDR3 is TGTGCCAGCAGCTTTAGGACAGGGCTTTTTCTCAATGAGCAGTTCTTC. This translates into CASSFRTGLFLNEQFF.

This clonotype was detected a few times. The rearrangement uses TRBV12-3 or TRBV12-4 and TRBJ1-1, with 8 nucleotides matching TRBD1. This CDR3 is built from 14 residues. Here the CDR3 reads CAVTTGAVNTEAFF. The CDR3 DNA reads TGTGCTGTTACGACAGGGGCGGTGAACACTGAAGCTTTCTTT.

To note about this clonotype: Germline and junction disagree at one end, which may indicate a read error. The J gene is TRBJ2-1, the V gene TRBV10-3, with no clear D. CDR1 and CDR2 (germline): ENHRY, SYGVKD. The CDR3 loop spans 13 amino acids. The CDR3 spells CAISEGPYDEQFF. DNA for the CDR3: TGTGCCATCAGTGAGGGGCCCTACGATGAGCAGTTCTTC.

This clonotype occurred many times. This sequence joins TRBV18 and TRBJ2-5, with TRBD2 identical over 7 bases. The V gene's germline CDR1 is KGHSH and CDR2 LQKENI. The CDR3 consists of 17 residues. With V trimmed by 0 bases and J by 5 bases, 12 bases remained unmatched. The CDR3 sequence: CASSPPSGGGYGETQYF. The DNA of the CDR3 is TGTGCCAGCTCACCACCTTCTGGGGGGGGATACGGCGAGACCCAGTACTTC. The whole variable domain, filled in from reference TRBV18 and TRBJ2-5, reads NAGVMQNPRHLVRRRGQEARLRCSPMKGHSHVYWYRQLPEEGLKFMVYLQKENIIDESGMPKERFSAEFPKEGPSILRIQQVVRGDSAAYFCASSPPSGGGYGETQYFGPGTRLLVL.

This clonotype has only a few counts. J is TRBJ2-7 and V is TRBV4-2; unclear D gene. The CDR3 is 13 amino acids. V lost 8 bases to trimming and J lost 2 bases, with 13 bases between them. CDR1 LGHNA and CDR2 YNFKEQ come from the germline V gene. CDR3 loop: CASGPRLPYEQYF. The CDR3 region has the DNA TGTGCCAGCGGCCCGAGACTCCCCTACGAGCAGTACTTC.

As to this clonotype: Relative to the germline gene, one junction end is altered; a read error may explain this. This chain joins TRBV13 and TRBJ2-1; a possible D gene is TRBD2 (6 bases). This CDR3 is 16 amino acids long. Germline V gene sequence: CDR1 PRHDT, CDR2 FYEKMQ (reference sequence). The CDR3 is CASSLRSGSPYTEQFF. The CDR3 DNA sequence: TGTGCCAGCAGCTTAAGATCCGGGAGTCCCTACACTGAGCAGTTCTTC.

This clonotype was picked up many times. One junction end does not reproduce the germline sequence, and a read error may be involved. The DNA of the CDR3 is TGTGCCAGAAGCTCCCCTTCTAGCGGGGCTTCCTACGAGCAGTACTTC. The encoded protein is CARSSPSSGASYEQYF. The V call is TRBV7-9, the J call TRBJ2-7; 9 bases agree with TRBD2. This CDR3 has 16 amino acids. CDR1 and CDR2 (germline): SEHNR, FQNEAQ (reference sequence).

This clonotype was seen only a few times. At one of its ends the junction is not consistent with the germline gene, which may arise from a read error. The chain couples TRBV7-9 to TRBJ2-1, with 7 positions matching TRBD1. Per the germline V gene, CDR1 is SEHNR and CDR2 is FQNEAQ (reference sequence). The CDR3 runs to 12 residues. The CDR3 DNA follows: TGTGCCAGCAGCCCTCAGGGGGATCCCTGGGTCTTC. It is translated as CASSPQGDPWVF.

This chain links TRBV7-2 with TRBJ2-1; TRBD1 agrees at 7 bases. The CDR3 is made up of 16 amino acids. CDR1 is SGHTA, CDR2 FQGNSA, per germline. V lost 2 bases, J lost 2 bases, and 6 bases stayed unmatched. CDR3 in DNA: TGTGCCAGCAGCTTACAAGGGGACAGAGCCTACAATGAGCAGTTCTTC. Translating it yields CASSLQGDRAYNEQFF.

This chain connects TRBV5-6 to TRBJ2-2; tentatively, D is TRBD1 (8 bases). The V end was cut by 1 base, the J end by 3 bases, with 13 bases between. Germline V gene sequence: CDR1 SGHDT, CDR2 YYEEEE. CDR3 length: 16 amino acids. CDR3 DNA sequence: TGTGCCAGCAGCTTGTTCACAGGGGGGGACACCGGGGAGCTGTTTTTT. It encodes CASSLFTGGDTGELFF.

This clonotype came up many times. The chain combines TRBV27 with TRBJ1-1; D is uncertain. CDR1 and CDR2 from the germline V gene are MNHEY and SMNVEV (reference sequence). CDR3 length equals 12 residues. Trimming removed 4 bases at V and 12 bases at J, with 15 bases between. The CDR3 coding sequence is TGTGCCAGCAGTTCAAAGAGTCGGCTACCTTTCTTT. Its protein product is CASSSKSRLPFF.

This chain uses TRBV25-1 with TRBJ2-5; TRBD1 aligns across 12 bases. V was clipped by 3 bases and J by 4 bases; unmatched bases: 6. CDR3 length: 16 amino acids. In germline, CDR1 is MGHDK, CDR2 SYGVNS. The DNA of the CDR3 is TGTGCCAGCAGTGAGGGACAGGGGGCCATGCGAGAGACCCAGTACTTC. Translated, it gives CASSEGQGAMRETQYF.

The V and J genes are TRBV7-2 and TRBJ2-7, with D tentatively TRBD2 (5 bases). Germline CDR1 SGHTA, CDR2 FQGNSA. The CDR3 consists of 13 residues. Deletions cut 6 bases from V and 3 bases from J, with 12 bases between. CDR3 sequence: CASSPAAHYEQYF. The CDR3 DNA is TGTGCCAGCAGTCCAGCGGCCCACTACGAGCAGTACTTC.

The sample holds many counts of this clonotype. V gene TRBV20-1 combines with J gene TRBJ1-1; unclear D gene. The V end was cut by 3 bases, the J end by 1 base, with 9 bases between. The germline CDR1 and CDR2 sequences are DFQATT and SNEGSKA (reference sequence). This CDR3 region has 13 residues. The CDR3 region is CSARAIPNTEAFF. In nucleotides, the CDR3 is TGCAGTGCTAGGGCCATTCCGAACACTGAAGCTTTCTTT.

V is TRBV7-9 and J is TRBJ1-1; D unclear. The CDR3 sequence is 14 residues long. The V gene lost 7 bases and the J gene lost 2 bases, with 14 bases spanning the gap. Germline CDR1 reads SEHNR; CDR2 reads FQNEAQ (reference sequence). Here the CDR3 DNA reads TGTGCCAGCAACCCCCCCGAAAGTAACACTGAAGCTTTCTTT. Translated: CASNPPESNTEAFF. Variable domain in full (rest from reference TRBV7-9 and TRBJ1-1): DTGVSQNPRHKITKRGQNVTFRCDPISEHNRLYWYRQTLGQGPEFLTYFQNEAQLEKSRLLSDRFSAERPKGSFSTLEIQRTEQGDSAMYLCASNPPESNTEAFFGQGTRLTVV.

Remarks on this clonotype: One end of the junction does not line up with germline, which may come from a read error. The CDR3 DNA sequence: TGTGCCAGCAGTTTTGGGGGACCATCCTACGAGCAGTACTTC. Protein sequence: CASSFGGPSYEQYF. This rearrangement joins TRBV5-1 to TRBJ2-7; the D gene could be TRBD1 or TRBD2 (5 bases each). Looked up from germline, CDR1 is SGHRS and CDR2 is YFSETQ. This CDR3 spans 14 amino acids. The entire variable domain, with the rest obtained from reference TRBV5-1 and TRBJ2-7, is as follows: KAGVTQTPRYLIKTRGQQVTLSCSPISGHRSVSWYQQTPGQGLQFLFEYFSETQRNKGNFPGRFSGRQFSNSRSEMNVSTLELGDSALYLCASSFGGPSYEQYFGPGTRLTVT.